This T cell receptor beta chain was observed in a study of T cell responses to AZD1222 COVID-19 vaccine. Study observations and caveats: Reports say nearly half of spike-specific TCRs go after unmutated variant regions.

As regards this clone: Antigen: not known.

The CDR3 is made up of 14 amino acids. V dropped 4 bases and J dropped 6 bases, with 12 bases sitting between them. Germline V CDR1 and CDR2: LGHNA, YNFKEQ. Assay: immunoSEQ multiplex PCR; the TCRdb copy retains only in-frame clones and omits some. Among about 140,000 clones listed, around 91% were seen once. This clonotype was sampled from an adult in good health. The material sequenced was peripheral blood, taken on day 0 of AZD1222 vaccination. V is TRBV4-2 and J is TRBJ1-4; TRBD1 is a possible D gene (5 bases). As DNA, the CDR3 is TGTGCCAGCAGCCGCGGATGGGACGATGAAAAACTGTTTTTT. The encoded protein is CASSRGWDDEKLFF.